The next 3 T cell receptor beta chains were all read from a single sample in a study of beta chain features in type 1 diabetes. Study findings and constraints: For Type 1 diabetes patients, all four CD4+ subsets carried TCRB CDR3s that were moderately but significantly shorter.

The sequenced template was cDNA made from the entire isolated RNA. Measured with immunoSEQ multiplex PCR; TCRdb has only the in-frame clones, and not every one. The data contain 100,000 to 150,000 clones, roughly 10% of them singletons. Their antigens remain unidentified. Sequenced sample: central memory CD4+ T cells from blood. The receptors stem from a man aged 30-40 years with type 1 diabetes.

This clone was counted between two and nine times. The rearrangement uses TRBV6-6 and TRBJ2-1, with D maybe TRBD2 (5 bases). CDR3 size: 11 residues. Germline loops: CDR1 MNHNY, CDR2 SVGAGI (reference sequence). CDR3 sequence (DNA): TGTGCAAGCGGAGGTGTCAATGAGCAGTTCTTC. Its translation: CASGGVNEQFF.

With respect to this clone: Other DNA sequences within the sample encode an identical CDR3. The chain has TRBV5-1 and TRBJ2-6; TRBD1 agrees at 7 bases. The J segment lost 1 base and the V segment lost 0 bases, leaving 1 base of the junction unmatched. The CDR3 consists of 16 residues. Germline V gene sequence: CDR1 SGHRS, CDR2 YFSETQ. The DNA for the CDR3 is TGCGCCAGCAGCTTGGGACAGGGATCTGGGGCCAACGTCCTGACTTTC. It yields the protein CASSLGQGSGANVLTF.

The V and J genes are TRBV2 and TRBJ1-1; weak D call: TRBD1 (6 bases). This CDR3 has 13 residues. Germline-derived CDR1 and CDR2 are SNHLY and FYNNEI. V was pared by 7 bases and J by 0 bases, with 9 bases between. Written as DNA, the CDR3 is TGTGCCAGCAATGGACAGCTGAACACTGAAGCTTTCTTT. Translating gives CASNGQLNTEAFF.